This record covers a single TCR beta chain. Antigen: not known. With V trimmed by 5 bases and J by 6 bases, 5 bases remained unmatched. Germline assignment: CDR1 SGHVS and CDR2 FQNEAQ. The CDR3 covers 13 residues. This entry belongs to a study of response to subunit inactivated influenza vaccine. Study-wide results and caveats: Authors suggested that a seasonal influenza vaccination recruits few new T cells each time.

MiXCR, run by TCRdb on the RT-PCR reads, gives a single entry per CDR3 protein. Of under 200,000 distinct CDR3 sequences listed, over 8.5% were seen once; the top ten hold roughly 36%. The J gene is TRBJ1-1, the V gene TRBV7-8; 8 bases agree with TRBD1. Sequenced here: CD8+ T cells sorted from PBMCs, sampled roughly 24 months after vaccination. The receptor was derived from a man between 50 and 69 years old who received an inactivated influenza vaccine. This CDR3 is CASSSRGHAEAFF. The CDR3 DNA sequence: TGTGCCAGCAGCAGCAGGGGGCACGCTGAAGCTTTCTTT.